Listed here are 27 T cell receptor beta chains from one sample, sequenced in a study of blood T cell repertoires in COVID-19. Clones were sequenced by immunoSEQ multiplex PCR, and TCRdb holds only the in-frame ones, with some missing. The data show around 300,000 clones, 80% to 90% seen once. Sequenced input: PBMCs or T cells enriched from blood (not recorded which). All receptors come from a man aged 25 to 40 who had recovered from COVID-19.

The genes are TRBV12-2 and TRBJ2-4; no check of the table's D call, TRBD2, against the DNA was made. TRBV12-2 is shown as a pseudogene. The CDR3 contains 17 residues. In nucleotides, the CDR3 is TGTGCAAGTCGCCTCGGGACTAGCGGGGGCTGGAGGAACATTCAGTACTTC. This codes for CASRLGTSGGWRNIQYF.

V is TRBV5-4 and J is TRBJ1-4, with a weak D call TRBD1 (6 bases). This CDR3 region has 14 residues. Germline V gene lookup returns CDR1 SGHNT and CDR2 YYREEE (reference sequence). V lost 1 base to trimming and J lost 8 bases, with 12 bases between them. CDR3 in DNA: TGTGCCAGCAGCTTGTCAGGGGCTCGGGAAAAACTGTTTTTT. Its protein is CASSLSGAREKLFF.

The chain is built from TRBV2 and TRBJ2-7; weak D call: TRBD1 (5 bases). Between the trimmed V and J ends, which lost 8 bases and 0 bases, there was a span of 11 bases. The germline gives CDR1 SNHLY, CDR2 FYNNEI. The CDR3 length is 13 residues. The DNA for the CDR3 is TGTGCCAGCGGACAACGCAGCTCCTACGAGCAGTACTTC. It translates to CASGQRSSYEQYF.

This rearrangement joins TRBV9 to TRBJ1-3; D is unresolved. Germline values: CDR1 SGDLS, CDR2 YYNGEE. Trimming removed 0 bases from V and 0 bases from J, with 10 bases in between. This CDR3 is built from 16 residues. The CDR3 DNA is TGTGCCAGCAGCGTAGGTGGACTGCTCTCTGGAAACACCATATATTTT. It encodes CASSVGGLLSGNTIYF.

Comments on this clone: The sample holds other DNA sequences that translate to the same CDR3. The gene calls are TRBV5-1 and TRBJ1-2, with D perhaps TRBD1 (6 bases). The CDR3 runs to 13 residues. Trimming removed 7 bases from V and 1 base from J, with 11 bases in between. Germline CDR1 and CDR2: SGHRS and YFSETQ. CDR3 in DNA: TGCGCCAGCTCCCCGGACAGTAACTATGGCTACACCTTC. Translation gives CASSPDSNYGYTF.

The chain joins TRBV7-9 to TRBJ1-1, with D perhaps matching TRBD1 (6 bases). The CDR3 extends over 15 amino acids. The germline gives CDR1 SEHNR, CDR2 FQNEAQ (reference sequence). Trimming took 1 base from V and 3 from J, leaving 12 bases between them. DNA of the CDR3: TGTGCCAGCAGCTTAGTCGGGACAACCGACACTGAAGCTTTCTTT. As protein: CASSLVGTTDTEAFF.

The genes are TRBV28 and TRBJ1-5; TRBD1 matches at 9 bases. CDR1 and CDR2 from the germline V gene are MDHEN and SYDVKM. Trimming cost V 6 bases and J 3 bases; bases outside gene matches: 9. The length of the CDR3 is 16 residues. The CDR3 is CASSPLGQGINQPQHF. In DNA form, the CDR3 reads TGTGCCAGCAGCCCATTGGGACAGGGTATCAATCAGCCCCAGCATTTT.

The rearrangement joins TRBV9 to TRBJ1-2; weak D call: TRBD1 (6 bases). CDR1 is SGDLS, CDR2 YYNGEE, per germline. The CDR3 totals 16 residues. V dropped 0 bases and J dropped 6 bases, with 18 bases sitting between them. CDR3: CASSVDPGRGRNGYTF. CDR3 DNA: TGTGCCAGCAGCGTAGACCCGGGCAGGGGTAGAAATGGCTACACCTTC.

This clone was seen a few times. The V and J genes are TRBV2 and TRBJ2-7, with 7 bases that match TRBD1. Germline V gene lookup returns CDR1 SNHLY and CDR2 FYNNEI. The J segment lost 5 bases and the V segment lost 3 bases, leaving 7 bases of the junction unmatched. The CDR3 has 14 residues. The CDR3 bases are TGTGCCAGCAGTGATGGGTACAGGGGCCACGAGCAGTACTTC. The encoded protein is CASSDGYRGHEQYF.

The genes are TRBV2 and TRBJ2-5; TRBD1 aligns across 7 bases. From germline, CDR1 is SNHLY and CDR2 FYNNEI. The CDR3 has 13 amino acids. J gave up 7 bases and V 8 bases, and 10 bases lay outside the gene matches. The CDR3 DNA sequence: TGTGCCAGCCGCGGACAGGATCATGGGACCCAGTACTTC. Its translation: CASRGQDHGTQYF. Complete variable domain (other parts from reference TRBV2 and TRBJ2-5): EPEVTQTPSHQVTQMGQEVILRCVPISNHLYFYWYRQILGQKVEFLVSFYNNEISEKSEIFDDQFSVERPDGSNFTLKIRSTKLEDSAMYFCASRGQDHGTQYFGPGTRLLVL.

The chain is built from TRBV18 and TRBJ2-5; 10 positions match TRBD1. With 1 base clipped from V and 5 bases from J, the junction kept 7 bases outside the gene matches. The germline CDR1 and CDR2 sequences are KGHSH and LQKENI. CDR3 length equals 16 residues. The CDR3 DNA follows: TGTGCCAGCTCACCACGGGGGACAGGGGTCGGGGAGACCCAGTACTTC. This sequence encodes CASSPRGTGVGETQYF.

V is TRBV27 and J is TRBJ1-6, with a weak D call TRBD1 (6 bases). Germline-derived CDR1 and CDR2 are MNHEY and SMNVEV (reference sequence). V lost 6 bases and J 4 bases, leaving 10 bases between the germline ends. The CDR3 has 14 residues. Here the CDR3 DNA reads TGTGCCAGCAGGAAGGACAGTTATAATTCACCCCTCCACTTT. It is translated as CASRKDSYNSPLHF.

The chain is built from TRBV10-3 and TRBJ2-1; TRBD1 might be the D (6 bases). Looked up from germline, CDR1 is ENHRY and CDR2 is SYGVKD. V lost 3 bases to trimming and J lost 7 bases, with 16 bases between them. The CDR3 runs to 15 residues. The CDR3 DNA is TGTGCCATCAGTGATTTAGGCGGTAGGGGGAATGAGCAGTTCTTC. It yields the protein CAISDLGGRGNEQFF.

This clone was counted once. This chain joins TRBV28 and TRBJ1-2; a weak D match, TRBD1 (6 bases). Germline CDR1 and CDR2: MDHEN and SYDVKM. The V gene lost 1 base and the J gene lost 4 bases, with 22 bases spanning the gap. This CDR3 is 18 amino acids long. The CDR3 sequence is CASSLYPVPSTGPYGYTF. CDR3 bases: TGTGCCAGCAGTTTATATCCTGTTCCCTCCACAGGGCCCTATGGCTACACCTTC.

The V and J genes are TRBV25-1 and TRBJ1-4, with D possibly TRBD1 on 6 matching bases. Germline lookup yields CDR1 MGHDK and CDR2 SYGVNS. V lost 5 bases to trimming and J lost 5 bases, with 12 bases between them. There are 14 residues in the CDR3. This CDR3 is CASSKTGVNEKLFF. DNA of the CDR3: TGTGCCAGCAGTAAGACAGGAGTCAATGAAAAACTGTTTTTT.

The chain has TRBV24-1 and TRBJ2-2; no firm D call. V lost 9 bases to trimming and J lost 1 base, with 5 bases between them. The germline V gene encodes CDR1 KGHDR and CDR2 SFDVKD. This CDR3 has 12 residues. This CDR3 is CATSWNTGELFF. CDR3 in DNA: TGTGCCACCTCTTGGAACACCGGGGAGCTGTTTTTT.

This chain connects TRBV13 to TRBJ2-7, with TRBD1 matching 9 bases. The CDR3 is made up of 15 amino acids. Unmatched junction bases numbered 6, after V lost 5 bases and J lost 1 base. Germline values: CDR1 PRHDT, CDR2 FYEKMQ (reference sequence). CDR3 loop: CASSPGQGISYEQYF. In DNA, the CDR3 is TGTGCCAGCAGCCCGGGACAGGGCATTTCCTACGAGCAGTACTTC.

The V and J genes are TRBV19 and TRBJ1-5; D possibly corresponds to TRBD1 (6 bases). The CDR3 loop spans 14 amino acids. Per the germline V gene, CDR1 is LNHDA and CDR2 is SQIVND (reference sequence). Trimming stripped 3 bases from V and 7 bases from J, with 13 bases between. CDR3 in amino acids: CASSIQGLAQPQHF. The DNA of the CDR3 is TGTGCCAGTAGTATCCAGGGGCTGGCCCAGCCCCAGCATTTT. Looking up the rest from reference TRBV19 and TRBJ1-5 gives the full variable domain: DGGITQSPKYLFRKEGQNVTLSCEQNLNHDAMYWYRQDPGQGLRLIYYSQIVNDFQKGDIAEGYSVSREKKESFPLTVTSAQKNPTAFYLCASSIQGLAQPQHFGDGTRLSIL.

V gene TRBV24-1 combines with J gene TRBJ1-5; 7 bases are shared with TRBD1. Losses at the gene ends were 9 bases for V and 3 bases for J; bases not matched to a gene: 4. The CDR3 consists of 13 residues. Germline CDR1 and CDR2: KGHDR and SFDVKD. CDR3 sequence: CATQTGHNQPQHF. The CDR3 DNA sequence: TGTGCCACCCAGACAGGGCACAATCAGCCCCAGCATTTT.

This rearrangement joins TRBV7-9 to TRBJ1-1, with TRBD1 as a possible D gene (5 bases). Germline CDR1 is SEHNR and CDR2 is FQNEAQ (reference sequence). CDR3 length equals 13 residues. Trimming took 5 bases from V and 6 from J, leaving 13 bases between them. The CDR3 protein is CASSLQGNAEAFF. The CDR3 DNA reads TGTGCCAGCAGCCTCCAGGGAAACGCTGAAGCTTTCTTT.

The chain employs TRBV12-3 or TRBV12-4 and TRBJ2-7; no clear D. V was pared by 3 bases and J by 3 bases, with 6 bases between. This CDR3 has 12 residues. CDR3 loop: CASSFNNYEQYF. The CDR3 region has the DNA TGTGCCAGCAGTTTCAACAACTACGAGCAGTACTTC.

The chain carries TRBV5-4 and TRBJ2-7, with TRBD1 matching 12 bases. Germline assignment: CDR1 SGHNT and CDR2 YYREEE (reference sequence). This CDR3 is built from 16 residues. The ends lost 2 bases at V and 7 bases at J; junction bases unmatched: 10. CDR3 nucleotide sequence: TGTGCCAGCAGCTTTCCGGGACAGGGGGCGTTAGGGGAGCAGTACTTC. As protein: CASSFPGQGALGEQYF.

V gene TRBV28 combines with J gene TRBJ2-7; D may be TRBD2 (8 bases). The CDR3 totals 15 residues. V was clipped by 6 bases and J by 4 bases, with 19 bases between them. Germline V lookup: CDR1 MDHEN, CDR2 SYDVKM. Written as DNA, the CDR3 is TGTGCCAGCAGGGACGGGAGGGGGCGGCATTACGAGCAGTACTTC. As protein: CASRDGRGRHYEQYF.

The CDR3 is CASSLLGQGNGYTF. The CDR3 nucleotides read TGTGCCAGCAGCCTACTGGGACAGGGGAATGGCTACACCTTC. The V and J genes are TRBV2 and TRBJ1-2; 10 positions match TRBD1. Losses at the gene ends were 6 bases for V and 6 bases for J; bases not matched to a gene: 7. Germline assignment: CDR1 SNHLY and CDR2 FYNNEI. This CDR3 region has 14 residues.

This chain connects TRBV18 to TRBJ2-1, with 7 bases matching TRBD2. The germline V gene has CDR1 KGHSH and CDR2 LQKENI. This CDR3 contains 13 residues. With 0 bases clipped from V and 10 bases from J, the junction kept 3 bases outside the gene matches. CDR3 coding DNA: TGTGCCAGCTCACCACCGTCCGGGGGGGAGCAGTTCTTC. Translation: CASSPPSGGEQFF.

The V call is TRBV24-1, the J call TRBJ2-3; TRBD2 agrees at 11 bases. The CDR3 is made up of 17 amino acids. Germline assignment: CDR1 KGHDR and CDR2 SFDVKD. V shed 5 bases and J 2 bases; nucleotides not matched to a gene: 8. The CDR3 DNA is TGTGCCACCAGTGGGGCTCTAGCGGGGGGTAACACAGATACGCAGTATTTT. Encoded protein: CATSGALAGGNTDTQYF.

The chain uses TRBV5-4 and TRBJ2-7; D is perhaps TRBD2 (6 bases). Germline CDR1 and CDR2: SGHNT and YYREEE (reference sequence). The CDR3 loop spans 15 amino acids. V lost 2 bases and J 4 bases, leaving 16 bases between the germline ends. In nucleotides, the CDR3 is TGTGCCAGCAGCTTTTCCGGGAGAAAAAATTACGAGCAGTACTTC. Its protein product is CASSFSGRKNYEQYF.